Sequencing of this TCR beta chain was carried out in a study of spatial heterogeneity in lung cancer. About the study: Unique TCR and UMI combinations averaged more than ten appearances each in raw reads.

The CDR3 is 12 residues long. The V end was cut by 4 bases, the J end by 5 bases, with 11 bases between. From germline, CDR1 is GTSNPN and CDR2 SVGIG (reference sequence). This clonotype came up many times. A single record per CDR3 protein comes from TCRdb applying MiXCR to the 5' RACE reads. The data contain about 16,000 distinct CDR3 sequences, 6.3% of them singletons. The time point: blood at routine non-recurrence follow-up after resection. Tumor, nontumor lung or frozen PBMC supplied whole RNA that was sequenced unsorted. This TCR derives from a male donor with early-stage non-small cell lung cancer. The chain couples TRBV30 to TRBJ2-5; unclear D gene. Material: PBMCs, obtained at follow-up. The CDR3 sequence: CAWISDPETQYF. CDR3 sequence (DNA): TGTGCCTGGATCTCGGATCCGGAGACCCAGTACTTC.